This TCR beta chain was sequenced during a study of T-cell memory formation after mild COVID-19. TCRdb itself ran the 5' RACE reads through MiXCR, one entry per CDR3 protein. The table includes about 270,000 distinct CDR3 sequences, approximately 16% detected once. This CDR3 is 14 amino acids long. V dropped 3 bases and J dropped 7; count of bases not matched to a gene: 7. Germline V gene data show CDR1 as SGHAT and CDR2 as FQDESV (reference sequence). The chain is built from TRBV11-1 and TRBJ2-5, with 8 bases lining up with TRBD1. This clonotype was sampled from a man between 18 and 29 years old who had mild COVID-19 (a few samples of this study predate the infection). Cell type and time point are not known. Material for sequencing was PBMCs or a T cell subset sorted from them (not recorded which). Here the CDR3 reads CASSFTDRAVTQYF. The DNA for the CDR3 is TGTGCCAGCAGCTTTACGGACAGGGCCGTGACCCAGTACTTC.